One and the same sample provided the 3 T cell receptor beta chains below, sequenced in a study of PD-L1 blockade in urothelial cancer. Sequencing used immunoSEQ multiplex PCR; TCRdb keeps in-frame clones, though not all of them. The sample records some 110,000 clones, more than 85% being singletons. As for time point: peripheral blood 6 weeks after treatment start. This specimen consisted of PBMCs, obtained around atezolizumab (anti-PD-L1) treatment. The source is a man aged 60 to 75 with urothelial cancer.

V gene TRBV5-5 combines with J gene TRBJ2-1; 7 bases fit TRBD2. Germline V lookup: CDR1 SGHKS, CDR2 YYEKEE (reference sequence). The CDR3 is 16 amino acids. V was pared by 0 bases and J by 0 bases, with 3 bases of the junction left unmatched. Here the CDR3 reads CASSLVGGDSYNEQFF. CDR3 nucleotide sequence: TGTGCCAGCAGCTTGGTGGGGGGGGACTCCTACAATGAGCAGTTCTTC. The full variable domain, its missing parts supplied by reference TRBV5-5 and TRBJ2-1, is DAGVTQSPTHLIKTRGQQVTLRCSPISGHKSVSWYQQVLGQGPQFIFQYYEKEERGRGNFPDRFSARQFPNYSSELNVNALLLGDSALYLCASSLVGGDSYNEQFFGPGTRLTVL.

This clone has just a few counts. Other DNA sequences from this sample encode an identical CDR3 as well. J is TRBJ1-5 and V is TRBV6-5; D possibly corresponds to TRBD1 (5 bases). The length of the CDR3 is 15 residues. V shed 0 bases and J shed 1 base, with 7 bases lying between them. Germline loops: CDR1 MNHEY, CDR2 SVGAGI. CDR3 nucleotide sequence: TGTGCCAGCAGTTACTCGTCAGGGAGCAATCAGCCCCAGCATTTT. It is translated as CASSYSSGSNQPQHF.

V usage is TRBV7-8 and J usage is TRBJ1-6; TRBD1 is a possible D gene (5 bases). The germline gives CDR1 SGHVS, CDR2 FQNEAQ. The CDR3 spans 13 residues. Trimming stripped 6 bases from V and 9 bases from J, with 12 bases between. For the CDR3, the DNA is TGTGCCAGCAGAGAGGGCGGGGCTTCACCCCTCCACTTT. As protein: CASREGGASPLHF.